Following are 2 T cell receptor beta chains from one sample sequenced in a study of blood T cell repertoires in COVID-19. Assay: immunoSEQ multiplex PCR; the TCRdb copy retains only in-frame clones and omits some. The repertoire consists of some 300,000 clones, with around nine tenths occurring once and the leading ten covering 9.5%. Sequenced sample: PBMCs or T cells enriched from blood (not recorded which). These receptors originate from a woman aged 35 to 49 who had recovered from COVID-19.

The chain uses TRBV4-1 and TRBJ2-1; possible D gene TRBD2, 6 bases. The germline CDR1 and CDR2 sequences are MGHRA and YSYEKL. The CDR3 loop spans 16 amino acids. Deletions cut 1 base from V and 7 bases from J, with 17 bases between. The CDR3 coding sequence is TGCGCCAGCAGCCAAGGGCATTTATCGGGAGTAAATGAGCAGTTCTTC. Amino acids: CASSQGHLSGVNEQFF.

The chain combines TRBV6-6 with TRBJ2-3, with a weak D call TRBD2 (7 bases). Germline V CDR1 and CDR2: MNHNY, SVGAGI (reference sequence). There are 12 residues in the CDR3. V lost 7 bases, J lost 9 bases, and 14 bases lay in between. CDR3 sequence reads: CASTPEGGTQYF. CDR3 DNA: TGTGCCAGCACCCCAGAGGGGGGGACGCAGTATTTT.